Below, 21 T cell receptor beta chains from the same sample are listed, as sequenced in a study of technical replicates of blood from a few donors. The protocol was immunoSEQ multiplex PCR, while the TCRdb copy is restricted to in-frame clones and leaves out a portion. The sample includes approximately 75,000 clones, around 97% of them seen just once. Sequencing was done on a sample of T cells isolated from PBMCs. These receptors were taken from a human donor in good health.

J is TRBJ1-2 and V is TRBV19; the D gene is possibly TRBD1 (6 bases). The CDR3 runs to 14 residues. The germline gives CDR1 LNHDA, CDR2 SQIVND (reference sequence). V was pared by 8 bases and J by 4 bases, with 17 bases between. The CDR3 sequence is CASFHRETTYGYTF. CDR3 DNA: TGTGCCAGTTTTCACAGGGAGACGACCTATGGCTACACCTTC.

The rearrangement joins TRBV4-1 to TRBJ2-7, with 8 bases aligning to TRBD1. Germline V gives CDR1 MGHRA, CDR2 YSYEKL. J gave up 3 bases and V 0 bases, and 7 bases lay outside the gene matches. This CDR3 region has 16 residues. CDR3 region: CASSQDPDRGSYEQYF. CDR3 nucleotides: TGCGCCAGCAGCCAAGACCCAGACAGGGGAAGCTACGAGCAGTACTTC.

The V gene is TRBV27, the J gene TRBJ2-3; 9 bases line up with TRBD2. The V gene's germline CDR1 is MNHEY and CDR2 SMNVEV (reference sequence). The trim removed 2 bases at V and 1 base at J, leaving 4 bases unmatched. This CDR3 spans 16 amino acids. CDR3 residues: CASSLALAGGTDTQYF. In DNA form, the CDR3 reads TGTGCCAGCAGTTTAGCCTTAGCGGGGGGCACAGATACGCAGTATTTT.

The V call is TRBV5-1, the J call TRBJ2-5; D remains ambiguous. Germline CDR1 SGHRS, CDR2 YFSETQ. Trimming took 5 bases from V and 4 from J, leaving 6 bases between them. CDR3 length equals 11 residues. The CDR3 coding sequence is TGCGCCAGCAGGACGGGAGAGACCCAGTACTTC. Amino acid sequence: CASRTGETQYF.

The CDR3 here is CASSQTRGTASYEQYF. The CDR3 DNA sequence: TGCGCCAGCAGCCAAACAAGGGGGACAGCCTCCTACGAGCAGTACTTC. V is TRBV5-1 and J is TRBJ2-7; 7 bases are shared with TRBD1. From germline, CDR1 is SGHRS and CDR2 YFSETQ. CDR3 length: 16 amino acids. V lost 4 bases to trimming and J lost 0 bases; unmatched junction nucleotides: 10. Supplemented by reference TRBV5-1 and TRBJ2-7, the full variable domain reads KAGVTQTPRYLIKTRGQQVTLSCSPISGHRSVSWYQQTPGQGLQFLFEYFSETQRNKGNFPGRFSGRQFSNSRSEMNVSTLELGDSALYLCASSQTRGTASYEQYFGPGTRLTVT.

The chain uses TRBV9 and TRBJ2-7; possibly TRBD2 for D (6 bases). The ends were cut back, 1 base at V and 6 bases at J, with 11 bases in the middle. The CDR3 is 13 amino acids. Looked up from germline, CDR1 is SGDLS and CDR2 is YYNGEE. The CDR3 protein is CASSVYPGSEQYF. Written as DNA, the CDR3 is TGTGCCAGCAGCGTATACCCCGGGAGCGAGCAGTACTTC.

The genes are TRBV27 and TRBJ2-7; possible D gene TRBD2, 6 bases. V was pared by 0 bases and J by 4 bases, with 13 bases between. The CDR3 has 15 residues. In germline, CDR1 is MNHEY, CDR2 SMNVEV (reference sequence). CDR3 in DNA: TGTGCCAGCAGTTTATCCTACTCGGGAGCTTACGAGCAGTACTTC. As protein: CASSLSYSGAYEQYF.

This clone was counted a single time. CDR3 sequence reads: CASSLGANQPQHF. CDR3 sequence (DNA): TGTGCCAGCAGCTTGGGGGCTAATCAGCCCCAGCATTTT. The V call is TRBV7-9, the J call TRBJ1-5, with D maybe TRBD1 (6 bases). Trimming shortened V by 3 bases and J by 4 bases, and 7 bases separated the two germline ends. The length of the CDR3 is 13 residues. Germline loops: CDR1 SEHNR, CDR2 FQNEAQ (reference sequence).

This chain joins TRBV15 and TRBJ1-1; D might be TRBD1 (5 bases). Germline values: CDR1 LNHNV, CDR2 YYDKDF (reference sequence). Trimming removed 0 bases at V and 5 bases at J, with 13 bases between. The CDR3 is 15 amino acids. CDR3 sequence reads: CATSRDTVGRTEAFF. CDR3 DNA: TGTGCCACCAGCAGAGACACAGTGGGGCGAACTGAAGCTTTCTTT.

The chain combines TRBV9 with TRBJ2-7; weak D call: TRBD2 (6 bases). This CDR3 contains 13 residues. Germline-derived CDR1 and CDR2 are SGDLS and YYNGEE. V was trimmed by 1 base and J by 3 bases, leaving 8 bases between them. In DNA form, the CDR3 reads TGTGCCAGCAGCGTATTCGGGGGCTACGAGCAGTACTTC. Its translation: CASSVFGGYEQYF.

This sequence joins TRBV5-1 and TRBJ1-6; D remains unclear. Trimming pared 0 bases from V and 7 bases from J, leaving 5 bases between. Germline CDR1 SGHRS, CDR2 YFSETQ. This CDR3 is built from 13 residues. The CDR3 DNA follows: TGCGCCAGCAGCTTGGAGCGGAATTCACCCCTCCACTTT. This encodes CASSLERNSPLHF.

CDR3: CASSPGQGLSTGELFF. In DNA form, the CDR3 reads TGCGCCAGCAGCCCCGGACAGGGTCTGAGCACCGGGGAGCTGTTTTTT. The chain uses TRBV5-1 and TRBJ2-2, with 8 bases fitting TRBD1. CDR1 and CDR2 (germline): SGHRS, YFSETQ. The CDR3 runs to 16 residues. V lost 4 bases, J lost 4 bases, and 9 bases stayed unmatched.

The V gene is TRBV19, the J gene TRBJ1-1; 7 bases line up with TRBD1. This CDR3 spans 13 amino acids. Germline V CDR1 and CDR2: LNHDA, SQIVND (reference sequence). V lost 5 bases, J lost 5 bases, and 5 bases stayed unmatched. CDR3 sequence: CASSSQQGTEAFF. The DNA of the CDR3 is TGTGCCAGTAGTTCCCAACAGGGGACTGAAGCTTTCTTT.

The chain has TRBV5-4 and TRBJ2-3; D might be TRBD1 (5 bases). The CDR3 has 16 amino acids. Deletions cut 4 bases from V and 0 bases from J, with 15 bases between. CDR1 and CDR2 from the germline V gene are SGHNT and YYREEE (reference sequence). CDR3 in amino acids: CASSDARQGSTDTQYF. The CDR3 coding sequence is TGTGCCAGCAGCGACGCCCGCCAGGGAAGCACAGATACGCAGTATTTT.

The chain joins TRBV9 to TRBJ2-5, with D possibly TRBD1 on 6 matching bases. Germline CDR1 SGDLS, CDR2 YYNGEE. The ends were cut back, 3 bases at V and 4 bases at J, with 13 bases in the middle. The CDR3 extends over 14 amino acids. CDR3 DNA: TGTGCCAGCAGCGGCTCTTGGGGGCGAGAGACCCAGTACTTC. Encoded protein: CASSGSWGRETQYF.

The chain recombines TRBV7-8 with TRBJ1-4; 8 bases are shared with TRBD1. This CDR3 spans 17 amino acids. From germline, CDR1 is SGHVS and CDR2 FQNEAQ. Trimming cost V 6 bases and J 2 bases; bases outside gene matches: 11. CDR3 amino acids: CASSWDRLTVTNEKLFF. The CDR3 DNA is TGTGCCAGCAGTTGGGACAGGTTGACTGTTACTAATGAAAAACTGTTTTTT.

This chain connects TRBV5-1 to TRBJ2-7; maybe TRBD1 (5 bases). The CDR3 length is 16 residues. CDR1 is SGHRS, CDR2 YFSETQ, per germline. Trimming removed 0 bases from V and 2 bases from J, with 15 bases in between. CDR3 nucleotide sequence: TGCGCCAGCAGCTTGGATTCGACAGTCCGCACCTACGAGCAGTACTTC. The encoded protein is CASSLDSTVRTYEQYF.

The J gene is TRBJ1-6, the V gene TRBV7-3; possibly TRBD1 for D (6 bases). The CDR3 spans 13 residues. Germline V CDR1 and CDR2: SGHTA, FQGTGA. The germline V and J ends were trimmed by 3 bases and 17 bases, with 17 bases remaining between them. The DNA for the CDR3 is TGTGCCAGCAGCTTGTCTCCGGGACACCGGTTCCACTTT. The encoded protein is CASSLSPGHRFHF.

The chain uses TRBV5-1 and TRBJ2-5; D unresolved. The CDR3 length is 13 residues. Germline assignment: CDR1 SGHRS and CDR2 YFSETQ. Trimming pared 4 bases from V and 2 bases from J, leaving 9 bases between. In nucleotides, the CDR3 is TGCGCCAGCAGCCTTTTTTTACAAGAGACCCAGTACTTC. This codes for CASSLFLQETQYF.

V gene TRBV19 combines with J gene TRBJ1-5; D remains ambiguous. Germline values: CDR1 LNHDA, CDR2 SQIVND (reference sequence). The CDR3 extends over 17 amino acids. Deletions cut 5 bases from V and 3 bases from J, with 20 bases between. The CDR3 region has the DNA TGTGCCAGTAGTTTCAGAGGTGGCGGCGGGGACAATCAGCCCCAGCATTTT. Translating it yields CASSFRGGGGDNQPQHF. The complete variable domain, with remaining parts taken from reference TRBV19 and TRBJ1-5, reads DGGITQSPKYLFRKEGQNVTLSCEQNLNHDAMYWYRQDPGQGLRLIYYSQIVNDFQKGDIAEGYSVSREKKESFPLTVTSAQKNPTAFYLCASSFRGGGGDNQPQHFGDGTRLSIL.

The chain links TRBV4-1 to TRBJ1-4; D is uncertain. CDR1 and CDR2 from the germline V gene are MGHRA and YSYEKL. Trimming removed 8 bases from V and 0 bases from J, with 10 bases in between. CDR3 size: 14 residues. CDR3 sequence reads: CASRSSTTNEKLFF. Here the CDR3 DNA reads TGCGCCAGCCGGTCTTCCACAACTAATGAAAAACTGTTTTTT.